The 26 T cell receptor beta chains below come from one sample, sequenced in a study of blood T cell repertoires in COVID-19. Only in-frame clones appear in the TCRdb table, and some are missing; sequencing was by immunoSEQ multiplex PCR. The sample includes under 150,000 clones, about 88% of them seen just once. The sequencing sample was made of peripheral blood. These receptors were obtained from a man aged 35 to 55 with acute or convalescent COVID-19.

The chain couples TRBV5-1 to TRBJ2-4; TRBD2 agrees at 8 bases. This CDR3 has 17 residues. The germline V gene has CDR1 SGHRS and CDR2 YFSETQ. J was trimmed by 8 bases and V by 0 bases; bases with no gene match: 13. The CDR3 sequence is CASSLAGGGSVVDIQYF. The CDR3 DNA follows: TGCGCCAGCAGCTTGGCTGGCGGGGGGTCGGTGGTGGACATTCAGTACTTC. Looking up the rest from reference TRBV5-1 and TRBJ2-4 gives the full variable domain: KAGVTQTPRYLIKTRGQQVTLSCSPISGHRSVSWYQQTPGQGLQFLFEYFSETQRNKGNFPGRFSGRQFSNSRSEMNVSTLELGDSALYLCASSLAGGGSVVDIQYFGAGTRLSVL.

The chain couples TRBV12-5 to TRBJ1-1; D not certain. CDR1 is LGHNT and CDR2 is FRNRAP in the germline V gene. The CDR3 runs to 13 residues. V lost 1 base and J 10 bases, leaving 13 bases between the germline ends. Here the CDR3 reads CASGLAGSLGAFF. In nucleotides, the CDR3 is TGTGCTAGTGGTTTGGCCGGGTCCCTAGGAGCTTTCTTT.

In this sample, this clone turned up once. The chain combines TRBV18 with TRBJ2-1; the match to TRBD1 covers 7 bases. V dropped 4 bases and J dropped 8; count of bases not matched to a gene: 5. The germline V gene encodes CDR1 KGHSH and CDR2 LQKENI. There are 13 residues in the CDR3. The CDR3 protein is CASSQKTGDEQFF. The CDR3 region has the DNA TGTGCCAGCTCACAAAAAACAGGGGATGAGCAGTTCTTC.

This sequence joins TRBV6-6 and TRBJ2-3, with D unresolved. This CDR3 has 14 amino acids. V dropped 4 bases and J dropped 0 bases, with 8 bases sitting between them. Germline V gives CDR1 MNHNY, CDR2 SVGAGI (reference sequence). CDR3 nucleotides: TGTGCCAGCAGTTCCGCAACTAGCACAGATACGCAGTATTTT. It translates to CASSSATSTDTQYF.

The genes are TRBV7-7 and TRBJ2-5, with TRBD2 identical over 9 bases. CDR1 SSHAT and CDR2 FNYEAQ come from the germline V gene (reference sequence). The V gene end was trimmed by 6 bases and the J gene end by 1 base; junction bases not matched to a gene: 15. There are 18 residues in the CDR3. CDR3 sequence (DNA): TGTGCCAGCAGGCCTGGGCCTGCGGGGGGGCCCACCCAAGAGACCCAGTACTTC. Residues: CASRPGPAGGPTQETQYF.

V is TRBV7-2 and J is TRBJ1-3; no clear D. Germline V lookup: CDR1 SGHTA, CDR2 FQGNSA. This CDR3 contains 13 residues. Deletions cut 2 bases from V and 4 bases from J, with 6 bases between. DNA for the CDR3: TGTGCCAGCAGCTTATACACCGGAAACACCATATATTTT. Amino acid sequence: CASSLYTGNTIYF.

The rearrangement uses TRBV7-3 and TRBJ1-1; 8 nucleotides match TRBD1. This CDR3 is 13 amino acids long. The J segment lost 4 bases and the V segment lost 6 bases, leaving 4 bases of the junction unmatched. The germline gives CDR1 SGHTA, CDR2 FQGTGA. The CDR3 nucleotides are TGTGCCAGCAGTCCGGACAGGGCCACTGAAGCTTTCTTT. This gives the protein CASSPDRATEAFF.

V is TRBV6-1 and J is TRBJ1-2; D ambiguous. Germline V gives CDR1 MNHNS, CDR2 SASEGT. V lost 1 base and J 4 bases, leaving 7 bases between the germline ends. This CDR3 is built from 13 residues. The CDR3 loop is CASSEDSLYGYTF. For the CDR3, the DNA is TGTGCCAGCAGTGAAGACAGCCTCTATGGCTACACCTTC.

The chain recombines TRBV27 with TRBJ2-7, with D possibly matching TRBD1 (5 bases). The CDR3 is made up of 14 amino acids. The germline gives CDR1 MNHEY, CDR2 SMNVEV (reference sequence). Trimming stripped 6 bases from V and 3 bases from J, with 15 bases between. The CDR3 DNA reads TGTGCCAGCAGCCCCAACAGGCCTCACTACGAGCAGTACTTC. This codes for CASSPNRPHYEQYF.

The chain has TRBV6-6 and TRBJ2-1, with D maybe TRBD1 (6 bases). This CDR3 has 15 amino acids. Trimming took off 2 bases at V and 3 bases at J, with 11 bases between the two ends. The germline CDR1 and CDR2 sequences are MNHNY and SVGAGI (reference sequence). CDR3 in DNA: TGTGCCAGCAGTTACCAGGGGAGAGGCTACAATGAGCAGTTCTTC. Residues: CASSYQGRGYNEQFF.

The chain has TRBV9 and TRBJ2-3, with TRBD2 identical over 9 bases. V dropped 0 bases and J dropped 1; count of bases not matched to a gene: 0. Germline V gene lookup returns CDR1 SGDLS and CDR2 YYNGEE. This CDR3 region has 15 residues. CDR3 protein: CASSVASGGTDTQYF. As DNA, the CDR3 is TGTGCCAGCAGCGTAGCTAGCGGGGGCACAGATACGCAGTATTTT.

V gene TRBV12-2 combines with J gene TRBJ2-4; no DNA check was done on the table's D call, TRBD2. TRBV12-2 counts as a pseudogene. The CDR3 consists of 13 residues. In DNA, the CDR3 is TGTGCAAGTCGCTCCCCGGCCAAAAACATTCAGTACTTC. Translating it yields CASRSPAKNIQYF.

The chain links TRBV6-2 or TRBV6-3 to TRBJ1-6; 12 nucleotides line up with TRBD1. The germline V gene has CDR1 MNHEY and CDR2 SVGEGT. This CDR3 region has 15 residues. V was pared by 5 bases and J by 10 bases, with 6 bases of the junction left unmatched. The CDR3 bases are TGTGCCAGCAGTGCGGATGGGACAGGGGGCTCACCCCTCCACTTT. Amino acid sequence: CASSADGTGGSPLHF.

This rearrangement joins TRBV30 to TRBJ1-1; D gene unclear. The CDR3 is 16 residues long. With 4 bases removed from V and 4 bases from J, the gap between germline ends came to 22 bases. CDR1 is GTSNPN, CDR2 SVGIG, per germline (reference sequence). This CDR3 reads CAWTLYRGNLPTEAFF. In DNA, the CDR3 is TGTGCCTGGACCCTATATAGAGGGAATCTGCCCACTGAAGCTTTCTTT.

The chain employs TRBV10-3 and TRBJ1-4; 7 bases line up with TRBD1. CDR1 and CDR2 from the germline V gene are ENHRY and SYGVKD. The CDR3 has 15 amino acids. Trimming cost V 7 bases and J 8 bases; bases outside gene matches: 13. The CDR3 region is CAIKAEWPGGEKLFF. As DNA, the CDR3 is TGTGCCATCAAGGCTGAGTGGCCAGGGGGAGAAAAACTGTTTTTT.

The chain carries TRBV5-4 and TRBJ1-6, with D possibly being TRBD1 (5 bases). CDR3 length equals 13 residues. The V end was cut by 0 bases, the J end by 7 bases, with 5 bases between. Germline CDR1 reads SGHNT; CDR2 reads YYREEE (reference sequence). CDR3 DNA sequence: TGTGCCAGCAGCTTGGAGGGGAATTCACCCCTCCACTTT. Translating it yields CASSLEGNSPLHF.

This chain uses TRBV19 with TRBJ1-1; D not certain. This CDR3 region has 14 residues. Germline assignment: CDR1 LNHDA and CDR2 SQIVND (reference sequence). V shed 3 bases and J shed 0 bases, with 8 bases lying between them. CDR3 amino acids: CASSIGSMNTEAFF. The DNA of the CDR3 is TGTGCCAGTAGTATTGGCAGTATGAACACTGAAGCTTTCTTT.

This clone was seen just once. The V gene is TRBV19, the J gene TRBJ2-3; D remains ambiguous. Germline V gene lookup returns CDR1 LNHDA and CDR2 SQIVND (reference sequence). V gave up 5 bases and J gave up 2 bases, with 11 bases separating them. This CDR3 has 14 amino acids. CDR3 bases: TGTGCCAGTAGTCGGGTGGCAGCCACAGATACGCAGTATTTT. Translated, it gives CASSRVAATDTQYF.

The genes are TRBV4-2 and TRBJ1-1; D call uncertain. Germline CDR1 is LGHNA and CDR2 is YNFKEQ. V was trimmed by 0 bases and J by 2 bases, leaving 10 bases between them. The CDR3 sequence is 15 residues long. CDR3 sequence reads: CASSQDLRQNTEAFF. The CDR3 DNA is TGTGCCAGCAGCCAAGATCTCAGACAAAACACTGAAGCTTTCTTT.

V and J are TRBV19 and TRBJ2-3; possible D gene TRBD1, 6 bases. The CDR3 has 15 residues. The germline gives CDR1 LNHDA, CDR2 SQIVND (reference sequence). V dropped 9 bases and J dropped 0 bases, with 16 bases sitting between them. CDR3 sequence (DNA): TGTGCCAGACAAGGACAGAGTCCTAGCACAGATACGCAGTATTTT. Translation gives CARQGQSPSTDTQYF.

The chain joins TRBV30 to TRBJ2-7; a possible D gene is TRBD1 (8 bases). Germline loops: CDR1 GTSNPN, CDR2 SVGIG (reference sequence). V was cut by 0 bases and J by 1 base, with 16 bases left in between. This CDR3 has 16 amino acids. In DNA, the CDR3 is TGTGCCTGGAGTGTGCGGGGGACAGGCTATTCCTACGAGCAGTACTTC. Amino acids: CAWSVRGTGYSYEQYF.

The chain couples TRBV3-1 (or the pseudogene TRBV3-2) to TRBJ1-2; 10 bases are a match to TRBD1. The trim removed 2 bases at V and 8 bases at J, leaving 8 bases unmatched. The length of the CDR3 is 15 residues. Germline loops: CDR1 LGHDT, CDR2 YNNKEL (reference sequence). As DNA, the CDR3 is TGTGCCAGCAGCCAAAACCGACAGGGGGCGCGAGGCTACACCTTC. It yields the protein CASSQNRQGARGYTF.

This chain links TRBV7-2 with TRBJ1-1; 7 positions agree with TRBD1. Germline values: CDR1 SGHTA, CDR2 FQGNSA. This CDR3 contains 13 residues. The V segment lost 4 bases and the J segment 5 bases; nucleotides outside the gene matches: 4. CDR3 DNA sequence: TGTGCCAGCAGCTCTGACAGGGTAACTGAAGCTTTCTTT. Protein sequence: CASSSDRVTEAFF.

The chain combines TRBV7-9 with TRBJ1-2; D perhaps matches TRBD1 (5 bases). Germline CDR1 reads SEHNR; CDR2 reads FQNEAQ (reference sequence). The CDR3 runs 13 residues. Trimming shortened V by 3 bases and J by 8 bases, and 13 bases separated the two germline ends. The CDR3 sequence: CASSFGAAKGYTF. CDR3 coding DNA: TGTGCCAGCAGCTTTGGGGCGGCTAAGGGCTACACCTTC.

The rearrangement joins TRBV27 to TRBJ2-1; no definite D call. With 1 base removed from V and 9 bases from J, the gap between germline ends came to 16 bases. Looked up from germline, CDR1 is MNHEY and CDR2 is SMNVEV (reference sequence). The CDR3 runs to 15 residues. CDR3 in DNA: TGTGCCAGCAGTTTATTTCTGGGCAGTATTGGTGAGCAGTTCTTC. As protein: CASSLFLGSIGEQFF.

This clone has just one count. The chain employs TRBV30 and TRBJ1-5, with D possibly TRBD1 on 5 matching bases. Looked up from germline, CDR1 is GTSNPN and CDR2 is SVGIG (reference sequence). This CDR3 comprises 20 residues. Between the trimmed V and J ends, which lost 2 bases and 4 bases, there was a span of 30 bases. This CDR3 reads CAWSITRVLGYESGNQPQHF. In nucleotides, the CDR3 is TGTGCCTGGAGTATAACCAGGGTTTTGGGATATGAATCGGGTAATCAGCCCCAGCATTTT. The full variable domain, with the rest looked up from reference TRBV30 and TRBJ1-5, is SQTIHQWPATLVQPVGSPLSLECTVEGTSNPNLYWYRQAAGRGLQLLFYSVGIGQISSEVPQNLSASRPQDRQFILSSKKLLLSDSGFYLCAWSITRVLGYESGNQPQHFGDGTRLSIL.